The clone carrying this TCR beta chain was observed once. The data originate from a study of control samples from healthy donors and cancer patients. Trimming took 5 bases from V and 11 from J; bases not matched to a gene: 9. The length of the CDR3 is 14 residues. Germline loops: CDR1 SGHNT, CDR2 YENEEA. Clones were sequenced by immunoSEQ multiplex PCR, and TCRdb holds only the in-frame ones, with some missing. This table has around 100,000 clones, around 89% appearing once. This TCR came from a man in his 60s with lung cancer. Sequencing was performed on PBMCs. The chain joins TRBV11-3 to TRBJ1-4; the match to TRBD1 covers 9 bases. The CDR3: CASSPMGQGGKLFF. CDR3 in DNA: TGTGCCAGCAGCCCTATGGGACAGGGCGGGAAACTGTTTTTT.